These 31 T cell receptor beta chains were all obtained from the same sample, sequenced in a study of monozygotic twins with inflammatory bowel disease. Reprocessing the 5' RACE reads, TCRdb reports a single entry for every CDR3 protein and omits DNA. The sample totals around 380,000 distinct CDR3 sequences; its top ten clones hold approximately 2.3%. Specimen: blood. The receptors were gathered from a human donor with ulcerative colitis or Crohn's disease, or a healthy co-twin of an affected twin (not recorded which).

This chain links TRBV11-2 with TRBJ2-2; TCRdb picks TRBD2, but there is no DNA to check that call. The CDR3 runs 15 residues. Germline V CDR1 and CDR2: SGHAT, FQNNGV. This CDR3 reads CASSSRESNTGELFF. Filled out from reference TRBV11-2 and TRBJ2-2, the complete variable domain reads EAGVAQSPRYKIIEKRQSVAFWCNPISGHATLYWYQQILGQGPKLLIQFQNNGVVDDSQLPKDRFSAERLKGVDSTLKIQPAKLEDSAVYLCASSSRESNTGELFFGEGSRLTVL.

This chain's CDR3 is CASSPNREGEQFF. The chain recombines TRBV18 with TRBJ2-1; TCRdb gives TRBD2 as the D gene, but with no DNA this cannot be confirmed. The CDR3 is made up of 13 amino acids. The germline V gene encodes CDR1 KGHSH and CDR2 LQKENI. The full variable domain, rest sourced from reference TRBV18 and TRBJ2-1, is NAGVMQNPRHLVRRRGQEARLRCSPMKGHSHVYWYRQLPEEGLKFMVYLQKENIIDESGMPKERFSAEFPKEGPSILRIQQVVRGDSAAYFCASSPNREGEQFFGPGTRLTVL.

This chain joins TRBV27 and TRBJ1-5. Germline CDR1 MNHEY, CDR2 SMNVEV (reference sequence). The length of the CDR3 is 16 residues. The CDR3 protein is CASSLEGPYSNQPQHF.

The chain is built from TRBV18 and TRBJ2-5; TCRdb outputs TRBD2, but without DNA this stays unchecked. The CDR3 sequence is 16 residues long. In germline, CDR1 is KGHSH, CDR2 LQKENI. The CDR3 loop is CASSPPASGLQETQYF. Full variable domain (remainder filled in from reference TRBV18 and TRBJ2-5): NAGVMQNPRHLVRRRGQEARLRCSPMKGHSHVYWYRQLPEEGLKFMVYLQKENIIDESGMPKERFSAEFPKEGPSILRIQQVVRGDSAAYFCASSPPASGLQETQYFGPGTRLLVL.

The chain uses TRBV19 and TRBJ2-7; as DNA is missing, the TRBD2 call by TCRdb cannot be tested. The CDR3 extends over 18 amino acids. CDR1 and CDR2 from the germline V gene are LNHDA and SQIVND (reference sequence). The CDR3 reads CASSIQGLAGQLSYEQYF.

The V and J genes are TRBV12-3 or TRBV12-4 and TRBJ1-5; TCRdb reports TRBD1, a call that lacks DNA to check it against. The CDR3 covers 14 residues. Here the CDR3 reads CASSPQGVFQPQHF.

This rearrangement joins TRBV19 to TRBJ2-7; lacking DNA, the TRBD2 call made by TCRdb goes unchecked. Germline CDR1 LNHDA, CDR2 SQIVND (reference sequence). This CDR3 has 13 amino acids. CDR3 protein: CASSTSGSGEQYF.

The CDR3 loop is CASSQRQGRYISYEQYF. The rearrangement joins TRBV14 to TRBJ2-7; TCRdb gives TRBD1 as the D gene, but with no DNA this cannot be confirmed. The CDR3 runs to 17 residues. Germline CDR1 and CDR2: SGHDN and FVKESK.

The chain has TRBV11-2 and TRBJ2-7; with no DNA, the TCRdb D assignment of TRBD2 cannot be verified. There are 13 residues in the CDR3. Germline CDR1 and CDR2: SGHAT and FQNNGV. CDR3 sequence: CASSFRQGVEQYF.

V and J are TRBV27 and TRBJ1-5; the D gene TCRdb calls, TRBD1, cannot be checked with no DNA. Germline CDR1 reads MNHEY; CDR2 reads SMNVEV (reference sequence). The CDR3 consists of 15 residues. CDR3 sequence reads: CASSQGTSPNQPQHF.

The chain is built from TRBV9 and TRBJ2-1; with no DNA, the TCRdb D assignment of TRBD1 cannot be verified. The CDR3 extends over 15 amino acids. The germline V gene has CDR1 SGDLS and CDR2 YYNGEE. CDR3 sequence: CASSVRPGGDNEQFF.

The J gene is TRBJ2-4, the V gene TRBV5-1; the TCRdb call, TRBD1, lacks DNA for checking. Germline CDR1 SGHRS, CDR2 YFSETQ. There are 15 residues in the CDR3. This chain's CDR3 is CASSLRWGSKNIQYF.

V and J are TRBV7-2 and TRBJ2-2; the D call of TRBD1 rests on TCRdb alone, since no DNA is present to check it. The germline gives CDR1 SGHTA, CDR2 FQGNSA. CDR3 length: 17 amino acids. The CDR3 is CASSLKIGGRDTGELFF.

The chain is built from TRBV20-1 and TRBJ1-2; the TCRdb call, TRBD1, lacks DNA for checking. Germline V gives CDR1 DFQATT, CDR2 SNEGSKA (reference sequence). The CDR3 runs to 16 residues. The CDR3 sequence: CSARSQGGVYNYGYTF.

The rearrangement links TRBV7-9 to TRBJ2-7; there is no DNA to check the TCRdb D call of TRBD1. This CDR3 has 15 amino acids. Per germline, CDR1 SEHNR and CDR2 FQNEAQ (reference sequence). CDR3 in amino acids: CASSFRQGARYEQYF.

This CDR3 reads CASSGGQGFYNEQFF. The chain recombines TRBV2 with TRBJ2-1; the TRBD1 assignment by TCRdb is unverifiable without DNA. Germline CDR1 and CDR2: SNHLY and FYNNEI. This CDR3 region has 15 residues.

J is TRBJ1-1 and V is TRBV6-2 or TRBV6-3; TCRdb picks TRBD1, but there is no DNA to check that call. Per the germline V gene, CDR1 is MNHEY and CDR2 is SVGEGT. The CDR3 runs 16 residues. The CDR3 reads CASRMTGGATHTEAFF.

V is TRBV12-3 or TRBV12-4 and J is TRBJ2-2; TCRdb returns TRBD2, unconfirmable since there is no DNA. This CDR3 is built from 17 residues. This CDR3 reads CASSRSTGLAGAGELFF.

This rearrangement joins TRBV27 to TRBJ2-5. The CDR3 is 14 residues long. Germline CDR1 MNHEY, CDR2 SMNVEV (reference sequence). CDR3 region: CASSKGGLGETQYF.

The CDR3: CASSPQLAGANTGELFF. This chain joins TRBV5-4 and TRBJ2-2; TCRdb designates TRBD2, a call that cannot be tested without DNA. Germline assignment: CDR1 SGHNT and CDR2 YYREEE (reference sequence). This CDR3 has 17 amino acids.

The J gene is TRBJ2-3, the V gene TRBV11-2; TCRdb gives TRBD1 as the D gene, but with no DNA this cannot be confirmed. The CDR3 totals 15 residues. The germline CDR1 and CDR2 sequences are SGHAT and FQNNGV. The CDR3 spells CASSYAGTSTDTQYF. The full variable domain, completed using reference TRBV11-2 and TRBJ2-3, is EAGVAQSPRYKIIEKRQSVAFWCNPISGHATLYWYQQILGQGPKLLIQFQNNGVVDDSQLPKDRFSAERLKGVDSTLKIQPAKLEDSAVYLCASSYAGTSTDTQYFGPGTRLTVL.

This sequence joins TRBV27 and TRBJ2-7. Germline assignment: CDR1 MNHEY and CDR2 SMNVEV (reference sequence). The CDR3 loop spans 15 amino acids. CDR3 sequence: CASSSRKESPYEQYF.

The chain employs TRBV20-1 and TRBJ2-5; there is no DNA to check the TCRdb D call of TRBD1. The CDR3 length is 11 residues. CDR1 DFQATT and CDR2 SNEGSKA come from the germline V gene (reference sequence). CDR3 residues: CSARWGETQYF.

The chain is built from TRBV10-3 and TRBJ2-2; without DNA, the TCRdb call of TRBD1 cannot be checked. This CDR3 has 15 amino acids. Germline V gene sequence: CDR1 ENHRY, CDR2 SYGVKD. The CDR3 loop is CAIRPGQGAFGELFF.

The chain combines TRBV5-6 with TRBJ2-1; TCRdb proposes TRBD1, but this gene call is untestable without DNA. This CDR3 has 15 amino acids. Germline CDR1 SGHDT, CDR2 YYEEEE. The CDR3: CASSLATGQGIRQFF.

The chain has TRBV3-1 and TRBJ1-6; the D call of TRBD1 rests on TCRdb alone, since no DNA is present to check it. Germline V lookup: CDR1 LGHDT, CDR2 YNNKEL (reference sequence). The CDR3 covers 15 residues. CDR3 sequence reads: CASSRLGTGASPLHF.

J is TRBJ1-6 and V is TRBV6-1; the D gene TCRdb calls, TRBD1, cannot be checked with no DNA. The length of the CDR3 is 15 residues. Per the germline V gene, CDR1 is MNHNS and CDR2 is SASEGT. The CDR3 spells CASRSPGQGASPLHF.

The gene calls are TRBV5-1 and TRBJ1-1; absent DNA, TCRdb's TRBD1 call cannot be checked. Germline V gene lookup returns CDR1 SGHRS and CDR2 YFSETQ. This CDR3 region has 13 residues. CDR3 amino acids: CASSGTGYTEAFF.

The rearrangement links TRBV15 to TRBJ2-3; TCRdb's D call, TRBD1, is unchecked because there is no DNA. Germline V gives CDR1 LNHNV, CDR2 YYDKDF (reference sequence). This CDR3 is 18 amino acids long. CDR3: CATGPFPGHQRHTDTQYF.

The rearrangement joins TRBV5-5 to TRBJ2-4; absent DNA, TCRdb's TRBD1 call cannot be checked. Germline CDR1 reads SGHKS; CDR2 reads YYEKEE (reference sequence). CDR3 size: 12 residues. This CDR3 is CASSFGGNIQYF.

The J gene is TRBJ2-7, the V gene TRBV27; TCRdb designates TRBD1, a call that cannot be tested without DNA. Germline CDR1 and CDR2: MNHEY and SMNVEV (reference sequence). The CDR3 loop spans 15 amino acids. This CDR3 reads CASRRRQGTPNEQYF.